Detailed here is one T cell receptor beta chain. Its cognate antigen is unknown. These data originate in a study of long-term antiretroviral therapy in people with HIV. PBMC samples from each donor numbered at least one pre-ART and at least two post-ART. Participants with HIV, all of them, were treated in the United States. Study-level findings and limits: Repertoires from HIV showed CDR3 length ranges narrower than those of controls. The data indicate that diversity increased after ART but remained below transplant donor controls.

The assay, immunoSEQ v3.0, was run at survey level. This table comes from immunoSEQ multiplex PCR, and its TCRdb copy is limited to in-frame clones, with some not included. The data show more than 35,000 clones, roughly 93% seen once. The sequencing here drew on unsorted PBMCs, taken 4.1 years after starting antiretroviral therapy. This receptor was identified in a woman between 45 and 60 years old with HIV.

The CDR3 region is CASSPRGVNNEQFF. In nucleotides, the CDR3 is TGTGCCAGCAGCCCCCGTGGGGTCAACAATGAGCAGTTCTTC. The V call is TRBV9, the J call TRBJ2-1; no reliable D call. Between the trimmed V and J ends, which lost 4 bases and 5 bases, there was a span of 13 bases. CDR1 is SGDLS and CDR2 is YYNGEE in the germline V gene. The CDR3 has 14 residues.